The 8 T cell receptor beta chains below all came from one sample that was sequenced in a study of blood T cell repertoires in COVID-19. This table comes from immunoSEQ multiplex PCR, and its TCRdb copy is limited to in-frame clones, with some not included. The sample contains 60,000 to 75,000 clones, approximately 78% of which appear only once. The sample was peripheral blood. These receptors were obtained from a human donor in a cohort sampled during active COVID-19.

Here the CDR3 DNA reads TGCGCCAGCAGCCAAGATGCAGGTTGGAACAGTTATCAGCCCCAGCATTTT. Translation gives CASSQDAGWNSYQPQHF. The genes are TRBV4-1 and TRBJ1-5; no reliable D call. The CDR3 is 17 residues long. The germline V gene has CDR1 MGHRA and CDR2 YSYEKL. V gave up 0 bases and J gave up 5 bases, with 17 bases separating them.

The V gene is TRBV5-1, the J gene TRBJ1-1; perhaps TRBD1 as D (6 bases). Germline CDR1 SGHRS, CDR2 YFSETQ. The CDR3 runs to 15 residues. The V end was cut by 0 bases, the J end by 0 bases, with 9 bases between. The CDR3 reads CASSLVTGVNTEAFF. The CDR3 bases are TGCGCCAGCAGCTTGGTGACAGGAGTGAACACTGAAGCTTTCTTT. Combining the CDR3 with reference TRBV5-1 and TRBJ1-1 gives the whole variable domain KAGVTQTPRYLIKTRGQQVTLSCSPISGHRSVSWYQQTPGQGLQFLFEYFSETQRNKGNFPGRFSGRQFSNSRSEMNVSTLELGDSALYLCASSLVTGVNTEAFFGQGTRLTVV.

This clone occurred many times. The V gene is TRBV5-1, the J gene TRBJ2-3; possibly TRBD2 for D (5 bases). CDR1 SGHRS and CDR2 YFSETQ come from the germline V gene. There are 16 residues in the CDR3. V was trimmed by 0 bases and J by 1 base, leaving 12 bases between them. As DNA, the CDR3 is TGCGCCAGCAGCTTGGAAGACCTCGGGGGCACAGATACGCAGTATTTT. Encoded protein: CASSLEDLGGTDTQYF.

The chain combines TRBV19 with TRBJ1-3; the D is unclear. Germline V gene data show CDR1 as LNHDA and CDR2 as SQIVND (reference sequence). Trimming left V 10 bases short and J 8 bases short, with 18 bases between. The CDR3 contains 13 residues. The CDR3 DNA reads as TGTGCCACCGCCGAAAGAAGAGCGTACACCATATATTTT. Protein: CATAERRAYTIYF.

The chain has TRBV12-3 or TRBV12-4 and TRBJ2-7, with D perhaps matching TRBD2 (6 bases). Trimming pared 6 bases from V and 7 bases from J, leaving 10 bases between. The CDR3 spans 11 residues. CDR3 sequence reads: CASRPLAEQYV. In DNA, the CDR3 is TGTGCCAGCAGACCCCTAGCGGAGCAGTACGTC.

This clone has just a few counts. J is TRBJ1-2 and V is TRBV6-4, with 9 bases identical to TRBD1. The CDR3 sequence is 14 residues long. CDR1 is MRHNA, CDR2 SNTAGT, per germline. The V segment lost 6 bases and the J segment 7 bases; nucleotides outside the gene matches: 9. CDR3 in DNA: TGTGCCAGCAGGAGGACAGGGGCCCTTGGTGGCTACACCTTC. Translation gives CASRRTGALGGYTF.

V and J are TRBV5-6 and TRBJ2-3; TRBD2 matches at 16 bases. Per germline, CDR1 SGHDT and CDR2 YYEEEE. The CDR3 has 17 residues. Trimming removed 6 bases from V and 7 bases from J; junction bases left unmatched: 11. The CDR3 here is CASNVPGLAGGGYTQYF. The DNA of the CDR3 is TGTGCCAGCAACGTCCCGGGACTAGCGGGGGGGGGCTATACGCAGTATTTT.

The chain is built from TRBV5-1 and TRBJ2-5; 8 nucleotides line up with TRBD1. The CDR3 runs to 14 residues. Trimming removed 8 bases from V and 4 bases from J; junction bases left unmatched: 10. Germline CDR1 SGHRS, CDR2 YFSETQ. As DNA, the CDR3 is TGCGCCAGTTTTGAGGGGACAGGCGGAGAGACCCAGTACTTC. Translating it yields CASFEGTGGETQYF.